Presented here are 25 T cell receptor beta chains from one specimen sequenced in a study of blood T cell repertoires in COVID-19. Some clones are missing from TCRdb's copy, which holds only in-frame ones; the method was immunoSEQ multiplex PCR. The sample includes roughly 170,000 clones, 85% to 90% seen only once; the top ten take around 2.7%. Sequencing was performed on peripheral blood. Receptors originate from a man aged 40-49 years with active or convalescent COVID-19.

The J gene is TRBJ1-1, the V gene TRBV11-2; D remains unclear. Germline-derived CDR1 and CDR2 are SGHAT and FQNNGV. Trimming shortened V by 1 base and J by 0 bases, and 9 bases separated the two germline ends. The CDR3 extends over 15 amino acids. CDR3 nucleotide sequence: TGTGCCAGCAGCTTAGGGCAGGCCATGAACACTGAAGCTTTCTTT. As protein: CASSLGQAMNTEAFF.

This rearrangement joins TRBV29-1 to TRBJ1-5; D ambiguous. CDR3 size: 12 residues. Per the germline V gene, CDR1 is SQVTM and CDR2 is ANQGSEA. V lost 7 bases and J 0 bases, leaving 7 bases between the germline ends. CDR3 DNA: TGCAGCGCCCTGTATAGCAATCAGCCCCAGCATTTT. Protein sequence: CSALYSNQPQHF. The whole variable domain, remainder taken from reference TRBV29-1 and TRBJ1-5, is SAVISQKPSRDICQRGTSLTIQCQVDSQVTMMFWYRQQPGQSLTLIATANQGSEATYESGFVIDKFPISRPNLTFSTLTVSNMSPEDSSIYLCSALYSNQPQHFGDGTRLSIL.

This clone turned up a few times. This chain joins TRBV28 and TRBJ1-5; TRBD1 agrees at 8 bases. The CDR3 sequence is 15 residues long. With 3 bases clipped from V and 6 bases from J, the junction kept 7 bases outside the gene matches. Germline V CDR1 and CDR2: MDHEN, SYDVKM. The CDR3 here is CASSFRQGTFQPQHF. CDR3 bases: TGTGCCAGCAGTTTTCGACAGGGGACTTTTCAGCCCCAGCATTTT.

V is TRBV11-2 and J is TRBJ2-7; 8 bases line up with TRBD2. Germline V lookup: CDR1 SGHAT, CDR2 FQNNGV. The J segment lost 3 bases and the V segment lost 5 bases, leaving 9 bases of the junction unmatched. The CDR3 consists of 15 residues. CDR3 amino acids: CASSHGGAGSYEQYF. CDR3 nucleotide sequence: TGTGCCAGCAGCCACGGGGGGGCGGGGAGCTACGAGCAGTACTTC.

The chain has TRBV2 and TRBJ1-2, with TRBD1 identical over 10 bases. Trimming removed 9 bases from V and 4 bases from J; junction bases left unmatched: 5. The CDR3 is made up of 13 amino acids. Germline V lookup: CDR1 SNHLY, CDR2 FYNNEI. CDR3 protein: CARGQGSSYGYTF. CDR3 nucleotides: TGTGCCAGGGGACAGGGGAGTTCCTATGGCTACACCTTC.

The genes are TRBV19 and TRBJ1-5; D unresolved. Between the trimmed V and J ends, which lost 1 base and 7 bases, there was a span of 14 bases. The V gene's germline CDR1 is LNHDA and CDR2 SQIVND (reference sequence). The CDR3 is 15 residues long. The CDR3 sequence is CASSIAGNRRQPQHF. DNA for the CDR3: TGTGCCAGTAGTATAGCAGGAAACCGTCGGCAGCCCCAGCATTTT.

The rearrangement joins TRBV6-2 or TRBV6-3 to TRBJ2-7, with TRBD2 matching over 10 bases. CDR3 length: 15 residues. Per the germline V gene, CDR1 is MNHEY and CDR2 is SVGEGT. J lost 0 bases, V lost 5 bases, and 4 bases had no gene match. The CDR3 nucleotides are TGTGCCAGCAGTCTTAGCGGGGGGAGCTCCTACGAGCAGTACTTC. Translating it yields CASSLSGGSSYEQYF.

J is TRBJ2-7 and V is TRBV28, with D possibly matching TRBD1 (5 bases). V lost 6 bases and J 1 base, leaving 10 bases between the germline ends. Germline values: CDR1 MDHEN, CDR2 SYDVKM. This CDR3 has 13 amino acids. CDR3 region: CASRTETSYEQYF. In DNA, the CDR3 is TGTGCCAGCAGGACAGAGACTTCCTACGAGCAGTACTTC.

The chain couples TRBV28 to TRBJ1-1; D is uncertain. The germline V gene has CDR1 MDHEN and CDR2 SYDVKM. Between the trimmed V and J ends, which lost 5 bases and 0 bases, there was a span of 7 bases. The CDR3 is 13 amino acids. Written as DNA, the CDR3 is TGTGCCAGCAGTCCCATCATGAACACTGAAGCTTTCTTT. Its translation is CASSPIMNTEAFF.

The chain couples TRBV7-2 to TRBJ2-7; 10 bases map to TRBD2. The germline gives CDR1 SGHTA, CDR2 FQGNSA. The CDR3 has 16 residues. Germline trimming cut 4 bases from V and 2 bases from J; bases unmatched to any gene: 8. CDR3 nucleotides: TGTGCCAGCAGCTCATCTCTAGCGGGGGAAACCTACGAGCAGTACTTC. Residues: CASSSSLAGETYEQYF.

V gene TRBV12-3 or TRBV12-4 combines with J gene TRBJ1-2; no reliable D call. The CDR3 has 13 amino acids. The V gene lost 5 bases and the J gene lost 3 bases, with 10 bases spanning the gap. The chain's CDR3 is CASSSRRYYGYTF. In nucleotides, the CDR3 is TGTGCCAGCAGTAGCCGGAGGTACTATGGCTACACCTTC.

The V and J genes are TRBV18 and TRBJ2-6; 8 positions match TRBD1. This CDR3 contains 15 residues. CDR1 KGHSH and CDR2 LQKENI come from the germline V gene. J was trimmed by 4 bases and V by 6 bases; bases with no gene match: 5. CDR3 amino acids: CASSRTGRGANVLTF. In DNA, the CDR3 is TGTGCCAGCTCTCGGACAGGGCGAGGGGCCAACGTCCTGACTTTC.

The gene calls are TRBV11-3 and TRBJ2-1, with TRBD1 matching 10 bases. The CDR3 is 16 amino acids. Per germline, CDR1 SGHNT and CDR2 YENEEA. The V and J ends lost 8 bases and 0 bases, in that order; junction bases with no gene match: 7. CDR3 sequence reads: CASRHRTGGSYNEQFF. The CDR3 coding sequence is TGTGCCAGCCGCCACCGGACAGGGGGCTCCTACAATGAGCAGTTCTTC. Filled out from reference TRBV11-3 and TRBJ2-1, the complete variable domain reads EAGVVQSPRYKIIEKKQPVAFWCNPISGHNTLYWYLQNLGQGPELLIRYENEEAVDDSQLPKDRFSAERLKGVDSTLKIQPAELGDSAVYLCASRHRTGGSYNEQFFGPGTRLTVL.

The count of this clone is one. The V call is TRBV5-1, the J call TRBJ2-1, with 8 bases aligning to TRBD1. The germline V gene has CDR1 SGHRS and CDR2 YFSETQ. J gave up 3 bases and V 4 bases, and 6 bases lay outside the gene matches. There are 15 residues in the CDR3. CDR3 sequence: CASSLTGVDYNEQFF. As DNA, the CDR3 is TGCGCCAGCAGCCTGACAGGGGTGGACTACAATGAGCAGTTCTTC.

The chain is built from TRBV7-9 and TRBJ1-4, with 7 nucleotides matching TRBD1. This CDR3 is 16 amino acids long. The germline V gene encodes CDR1 SEHNR and CDR2 FQNEAQ (reference sequence). V shed 11 bases, J shed 5 bases, and the junction held 17 bases outside the gene matches. The DNA of the CDR3 is TGTGCCTTAAGAGGGTTGGAGGGACAGCTAAATGAAAAACTGTTTTTT. Translation: CALRGLEGQLNEKLFF.

This chain joins TRBV2 and TRBJ2-5, with TRBD2 identical over 10 bases. The junction had 4 bases not matched to a gene; V was cut back by 4 bases and J by 2 bases. This CDR3 region has 15 residues. From germline, CDR1 is SNHLY and CDR2 FYNNEI. CDR3 residues: CASSGGLANQETQYF. For the CDR3, the DNA is TGTGCCAGCAGTGGGGGACTAGCGAATCAAGAGACCCAGTACTTC.

This rearrangement joins TRBV9 to TRBJ1-2, with a tentative D call TRBD1 (5 bases). Looked up from germline, CDR1 is SGDLS and CDR2 is YYNGEE. V lost 0 bases and J 4 bases, leaving 13 bases between the germline ends. This CDR3 has 15 residues. CDR3 protein: CASSVAWTPSYGYTF. For the CDR3, the DNA is TGTGCCAGCAGCGTAGCCTGGACACCCTCCTATGGCTACACCTTC.

This rearrangement joins TRBV10-3 to TRBJ2-3; 11 bases agree with TRBD1. This CDR3 has 16 residues. Germline values: CDR1 ENHRY, CDR2 SYGVKD. V was clipped by 2 bases and J by 4 bases; unmatched bases: 5. CDR3 bases: TGTGCCATCAGTGAGCTGGACAGGGGGCAATCAGATACGCAGTATTTT. Its translation is CAISELDRGQSDTQYF.

The chain combines TRBV7-9 with TRBJ1-1, with TRBD1 matching over 10 bases. The CDR3 runs 14 residues. Germline-derived CDR1 and CDR2 are SEHNR and FQNEAQ (reference sequence). V dropped 2 bases and J dropped 5; count of bases not matched to a gene: 2. The CDR3: CASSLSDRGTEAFF. CDR3 in DNA: TGTGCCAGCAGCTTATCGGACAGGGGGACTGAAGCTTTCTTT.

The V gene is TRBV12-3 or TRBV12-4, the J gene TRBJ1-1; a possible D gene is TRBD1 (6 bases). V lost 3 bases and J lost 4, with 9 bases in between. The CDR3 runs 13 residues. The CDR3 region is CASSFTGITEAFF. CDR3 nucleotides: TGTGCCAGCAGTTTCACAGGGATCACTGAAGCTTTCTTT.

V usage is TRBV6-6 and J usage is TRBJ2-1, with a weak D call TRBD2 (6 bases). The CDR3 consists of 16 residues. Germline values: CDR1 MNHNY, CDR2 SVGAGI (reference sequence). Trimming left V 0 bases short and J 6 bases short, with 15 bases between. CDR3 DNA: TGTGCCAGCAGTTACTCGGTGCGGGGAGCAATCAATGAGCAGTTCTTC. Protein sequence: CASSYSVRGAINEQFF.

The rearrangement joins TRBV13 to TRBJ1-2; D unresolved. The germline gives CDR1 PRHDT, CDR2 FYEKMQ (reference sequence). The ends were cut back, 4 bases at V and 3 bases at J, with 15 bases in the middle. This CDR3 is built from 15 residues. DNA for the CDR3: TGTGCCAGCAGCTCCCAATTGGAGGCAGACTATGGCTACACCTTC. This translates into CASSSQLEADYGYTF. Full variable domain (remainder filled in from reference TRBV13 and TRBJ1-2): AAGVIQSPRHLIKEKRETATLKCYPIPRHDTVYWYQQGPGQDPQFLISFYEKMQSDKGSIPDRFSAQQFSDYHSELNMSSLELGDSALYFCASSSQLEADYGYTFGSGTRLTVV.

The chain recombines TRBV7-9 with TRBJ1-1; 9 bases are a match to TRBD1. CDR3 length equals 16 residues. CDR1 SEHNR and CDR2 FQNEAQ come from the germline V gene (reference sequence). Trimming at V came to 6 bases and at J to 1 base, leaving 9 bases not matched to a gene. The DNA of the CDR3 is TGTGCCAGCAGACCCGGGACAGGGATTCCGAACACTGAAGCTTTCTTT. This codes for CASRPGTGIPNTEAFF.

V usage is TRBV6-5 and J usage is TRBJ1-1, with 8 bases matching TRBD1. Per the germline V gene, CDR1 is MNHEY and CDR2 is SVGAGI. CDR3 size: 14 residues. The J segment lost 5 bases and the V segment lost 4 bases, leaving 6 bases of the junction unmatched. CDR3 nucleotide sequence: TGTGCCAGCAGTTTCCGGGACAGGCGAACTGAAGCTTTCTTT. Its protein product is CASSFRDRRTEAFF.

V is TRBV19 and J is TRBJ1-3; 9 nucleotides match TRBD1. The CDR3 contains 16 residues. V lost 5 bases and J lost 4; bases outside the gene matches: 9. Germline CDR1 reads LNHDA; CDR2 reads SQIVND (reference sequence). The CDR3 protein is CASSPRDRASGNTIYF. The CDR3 coding sequence is TGTGCCAGTAGTCCCCGGGACAGGGCGTCCGGAAACACCATATATTTT.